This T cell receptor (beta chain) was captured by sequencing in a study of T cell responses to AZD1222 COVID-19 vaccine. Broader study findings: Along spike, vaccine-associated CD4 TCRs were found throughout, with dominance at 160-218 and 743-854.

This CDR3 comprises 11 residues. Between the trimmed V and J ends, which lost 1 base and 8 bases, there was a span of 4 bases. Germline V gene data show CDR1 as SGHKS and CDR2 as YYEKEE (reference sequence). Repertoires were generated with immunoSEQ multiplex PCR, while TCRdb's copy carries only in-frame clones and drops some. There are roughly 45,000 clones in the sample; roughly 80% occur only once, and 5.5% to 8% lies in the top ten. Details on this clone: Its antigen is not known.

V and J are TRBV5-5 and TRBJ2-1; D is ambiguous. This clonotype was obtained from an adult in good health. The source material was peripheral blood, sampled on day 0 of AZD1222 vaccination. CDR3 loop: CASSLLYEQFF. CDR3 in DNA: TGTGCCAGCAGCTTGCTTTATGAGCAGTTCTTC. The whole variable domain, filled in from reference TRBV5-5 and TRBJ2-1, reads DAGVTQSPTHLIKTRGQQVTLRCSPISGHKSVSWYQQVLGQGPQFIFQYYEKEERGRGNFPDRFSARQFPNYSSELNVNALLLGDSALYLCASSLLYEQFFGPGTRLTVL.